The clone carrying this TCR delta chain was seen a handful of times. No antigen is known for it. The likely explanation is a read error, given a far larger clone one base away. This specimen includes other DNA sequences encoding the same CDR3. CDR3 length: 18 amino acids. CDR1 is GEAIGNYY, CDR2 EKD, per germline. The receptor sequences were amplified from genomic DNA of peripheral blood mononuclear cells. Controls were healthy adult blood donors matched for age and sex. TCRdb reanalysed the multiplex PCR reads with CATT. The sample consists of about a thousand delta-chain clones, roughly 2% of them appearing once. This sample is drawn from a study of gamma delta lymphoproliferative disorders and STAT genes. About the research overall: Delta libraries were made per EuroClonality-NGS working group procedure.

Findings of the study overall: Delta repertoires did not separate groups, but patient gamma repertoires clustered apart.

This receptor was obtained from a human donor in good health. V is TRDV2 and J is TRDJ1; 7 nucleotides match TRDD2. The sequencing sample was made of blood. Written as DNA, the CDR3 is TGTGCCTGTGACACCGTTTCCTACGGTGCATCAACCCCCGAGGGACTCATTTTT. Translated, it gives CACDTVSYGASTPEGLIF.